The next 9 T cell receptor beta chains were all read from a single sample in a study of PD-1 blockade in mismatch repair-deficient tumors. Using immunoSEQ multiplex PCR, the repertoire was profiled, and TCRdb retains in-frame clones only, with some absent. The top ten clones hold about 6.3% of a sample with about 100,000 clones, approximately 83% of them seen once. The sample was peripheral blood, taken roughly 36 weeks after starting pembrolizumab. The receptors stem from an adult with mismatch repair-deficient cancer.

This clone was seen a handful of times. Written as DNA, the CDR3 is TGTGCCAGCAGCTTAGGGGCAAGAGGGTGGTATTTT. Translating gives CASSLGARGWYF. This chain connects TRBV7-9 to TRBJ2-3, with D possibly TRBD2 on 5 matching bases. V was shortened by 1 base and J by 14 bases, with 13 bases between the two germline ends. Germline V CDR1 and CDR2: SEHNR, FQNEAQ (reference sequence). The CDR3 is 12 amino acids.

CDR3 sequence (DNA): TGTGCCAGCAGCGCGAACTATCCGAACACTGAAGCTTTCTTT. Translation gives CASSANYPNTEAFF. The chain is built from TRBV7-9 and TRBJ1-1; D not resolved. Germline CDR1 and CDR2: SEHNR and FQNEAQ (reference sequence). V was shortened by 5 bases and J by 1 base, with 11 bases between the two germline ends. The CDR3 is made up of 14 amino acids.

This clone has just a few counts. The gene calls are TRBV30 and TRBJ1-4, with D hard to call. V lost 6 bases to trimming and J lost 6 bases, with 11 bases between them. Per the germline V gene, CDR1 is GTSNPN and CDR2 is SVGIG (reference sequence). The CDR3 covers 12 residues. The CDR3 region has the DNA TGTGCCTGTTTGGGGTGGGATGAAAAACTGTTTTTT. Amino acid sequence: CACLGWDEKLFF.

This rearrangement joins TRBV10-1 to TRBJ1-1; a possible D gene is TRBD1 (6 bases). The CDR3 is 13 amino acids. CDR1 and CDR2 from the germline V gene are WNHNN and SYGVQD (reference sequence). Trimming took off 5 bases at V and 2 bases at J, with 9 bases between the two ends. The CDR3 sequence: CASSSDRNTEAFF. The CDR3, as DNA: TGCGCCAGCAGTTCGGACAGAAACACTGAAGCTTTCTTT.

J is TRBJ1-2 and V is TRBV6-6; perhaps TRBD1 as D (5 bases). This CDR3 spans 12 amino acids. From germline, CDR1 is MNHNY and CDR2 SVGAGI (reference sequence). Trimming pared 6 bases from V and 7 bases from J, leaving 12 bases between. CDR3 sequence reads: CASRSPGLGYTF. The CDR3 coding sequence is TGTGCCAGCAGATCACCAGGGCTTGGCTACACCTTC.

J is TRBJ1-5 and V is TRBV5-1, with D tentatively TRBD1 (6 bases). The CDR3 sequence is 15 residues long. V was pared by 4 bases and J by 3 bases, with 14 bases between. Germline V gene data show CDR1 as SGHRS and CDR2 as YFSETQ. In nucleotides, the CDR3 is TGCGCCAGCAGCAGGGACGGACAGTACAATCAGCCCCAGCATTTT. This translates into CASSRDGQYNQPQHF.

V and J are TRBV7-3 and TRBJ2-3; no definite D call. The CDR3 runs 13 residues. V lost 5 bases to trimming and J lost 2 bases, with 8 bases between them. Germline CDR1 reads SGHTA; CDR2 reads FQGTGA. DNA for the CDR3: TGTGCCAGCAGCGAAGGGCCCACAGATACGCAGTATTTT. Translated, it gives CASSEGPTDTQYF. Full variable domain (remainder filled in from reference TRBV7-3 and TRBJ2-3): GAGVSQTPSNKVTEKGKYVELRCDPISGHTALYWYRQSLGQGPEFLIYFQGTGAADDSGLPNDRFFAVRPEGSVSTLKIQRTERGDSAVYLCASSEGPTDTQYFGPGTRLTVL.

The V call is TRBV6-1, the J call TRBJ1-2; no firm D call. Germline lookup yields CDR1 MNHNS and CDR2 SASEGT. V gave up 8 bases and J gave up 4 bases, with 11 bases separating them. The CDR3 runs to 12 residues. The DNA of the CDR3 is TGTGCCAGCCAAGAGAAGACCTATGGCTACACCTTC. It encodes CASQEKTYGYTF.

The V gene is TRBV7-6, the J gene TRBJ1-2; tentatively, D is TRBD1 (6 bases). CDR1 and CDR2 from the germline V gene are SGHVS and FNYEAQ. The CDR3 spans 15 residues. V lost 5 bases and J lost 7, with 20 bases in between. CDR3 loop: CASSPTTGKGGGYTF. The CDR3 DNA reads TGTGCCAGCAGCCCAACAACAGGGAAGGGGGGTGGCTACACCTTC.